This T cell receptor (beta chain) was profiled in a study of T-cell reconstitution after alpha-beta-depleted transplantation in children. There are 11 residues in the CDR3. CDR1 is DFQATT and CDR2 is SNEGSKA in the germline V gene (reference sequence). The V end lost 4 bases, the J end lost 12 bases, and 13 bases lay between the germline ends. Unique molecular identifiers were used to barcode this TCRbeta library. One entry per CDR3 protein, called by TCRdb with MiXCR from the PCR reads. This table has around 480,000 distinct CDR3 sequences, about 30% appearing once. The sequenced sample was PBMCs from the stem cell graft donor, obtained from the stem cell graft. This TCR came from a human donor who donated a stem cell graft to a child with aplastic anemia. The gene calls are TRBV20-1 and TRBJ2-1, with D unclear. The CDR3 coding sequence is TGCAGTGCTACCTACGTCCCCTTGCAGTTCTTC. Protein sequence: CSATYVPLQFF.